This T cell receptor beta chain emerged from a study of sequential checkpoint blockade in melanoma (dated by TCRdb to between 2018 and 2020). As for the study more broadly: Patients were assigned by 1:1 randomization to either first-line nivolumab followed by ipilimumab (arm A) or ipilimumab followed by nivolumab (arm B). Maintenance nivolumab came after each of the two trial sequences.

Points on this clone: Its antigen is currently not known. One end of the junction is discordant with germline, which a read error may explain.

Results the study describes overall, beyond this receptor: The model for predicting response that combines TCR metrics with mutation burden needs to be validated in larger, independent patient cohorts.

Its CDR3 holds 18 amino acids, cysteine through phenylalanine. Here the CDR3 DNA is all that survives: 54 bases in frame from base 1. CDR1 and CDR2, looked up from the germline V gene, are MNHNS and SASEGT. The treatment or condition label of this sample denotes: randomized to nivolumab then ipilimumab (arm A) or the reverse (arm B). No trial patient had received prior DNA-damaging chemotherapy. Thawed PBMCs were sorted on a FACS Aria II flow cytometer to isolate live CD3+CD8+ cells negative for CD19 and CD56. CheckMate 064, a randomized, open-label phase II trial of sequential checkpoint blockade, was the source of the samples, all of which came from patients with melanoma. Leukapheresis was used to collect peripheral blood mononuclear cells, which were then purified with Ficoll-Paque and frozen in human serum with 10% DMSO. Immediately after sorting, the purity of sorted blood CD3+CD8+ cells was verified to be >95%, after which DNA was extracted.

TCRbeta CDR3 regions were immunosequenced from genomic DNA with the immunoSEQ Assay. Prior to high-throughput sequencing, genomic DNA was amplified by bias-controlled multiplex PCR. The paper's processing steps were these. To quantify the absolute abundance of each unique TCRbeta CDR3 region, the sequences were collapsed and filtered. Clonality, defined as 1 minus Pielou's evenness, was calculated using productive rearrangements only. A previously published method was used to identify clones with significantly greater frequencies in on-treatment samples than in baseline samples. TCRdb provides this immuneACCESS table in a form limited to in-frame rearrangements. Some clones are lacking; in checked studies, under half of them reflect an unresolved V gene, and why the rest are absent is not known. V and J calls and clone size are given by that table; D and trimming were obtained from the DNA. This sample gives 18,000 or so clones in total; roughly 72% of them show up just once. Jointly, the top ten make up around 32% of the sample.

The specimen comprised CD8+ T cells sorted from blood (inferred from file names), sampled from a patient given nivolumab and ipilimumab in sequence. The sequence derives from a human donor with melanoma. The sequence is built from TRBV6-1 and TRBJ1-1, and perhaps TRBD1 as D gene, on 5 matching bases. This receptor has the CDR3 CASREGVGVSFVNTEAFF. In nucleotides, the sequence is TGTGCCAGCAGGGAAGGGGTCGGGGTGAGTTTCGTGAACACTGAAGCTTTCTTT.